The present T cell receptor (beta chain) was sequenced within a study of early T cells in non-severe SARS-CoV-2 infection. This clonotype has a handful of counts. Individually, cDNA molecules had unique molecular identifiers attached to them. MiXCR, applied by TCRdb to the 5' RACE reads, yields one record per CDR3 protein. The table lists tens of thousands of distinct CDR3 sequences, 6.2% of them singletons. The receptor was isolated from an adult who was a healthcare worker with PCR-confirmed SARS-CoV-2 infection or an uninfected control (not recorded which). Sequenced material: whole blood, taken at baseline.

The CDR3: CASSEDIPGLGENSPLHF. The CDR3 nucleotides are TGTGCCAGCAGTGAAGATATCCCGGGACTTGGGGAGAATTCACCCCTCCACTTT. The rearrangement joins TRBV2 to TRBJ1-6, with a possible D match to TRBD1 (5 bases). In germline, CDR1 is SNHLY, CDR2 FYNNEI. The V and J ends lost 1 base and 7 bases respectively, with 20 bases between them. This CDR3 comprises 18 residues.